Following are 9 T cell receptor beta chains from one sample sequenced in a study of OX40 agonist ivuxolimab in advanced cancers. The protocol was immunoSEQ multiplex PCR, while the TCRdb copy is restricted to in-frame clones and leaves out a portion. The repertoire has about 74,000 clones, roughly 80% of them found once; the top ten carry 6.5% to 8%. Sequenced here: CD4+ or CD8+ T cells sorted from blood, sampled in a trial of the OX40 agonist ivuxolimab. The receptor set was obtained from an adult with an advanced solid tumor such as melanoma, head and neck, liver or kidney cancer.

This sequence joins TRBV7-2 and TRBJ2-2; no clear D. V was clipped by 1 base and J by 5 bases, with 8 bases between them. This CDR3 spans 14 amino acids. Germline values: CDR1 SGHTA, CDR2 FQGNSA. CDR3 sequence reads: CASSLGPRTGELFF. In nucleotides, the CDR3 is TGTGCCAGCAGCTTAGGCCCCAGGACCGGGGAGCTGTTTTTT.

The CDR3 spells CASRTGVPIDTQYF. CDR3 nucleotide sequence: TGTGCCAGCAGGACCGGGGTCCCCATAGATACGCAGTATTTT. The chain uses TRBV6-5 and TRBJ2-3; D may be TRBD2 (5 bases). The V and J ends lost 6 bases and 5 bases respectively, with 15 bases between them. This CDR3 is 14 amino acids long. Germline CDR1 is MNHEY and CDR2 is SVGAGI.

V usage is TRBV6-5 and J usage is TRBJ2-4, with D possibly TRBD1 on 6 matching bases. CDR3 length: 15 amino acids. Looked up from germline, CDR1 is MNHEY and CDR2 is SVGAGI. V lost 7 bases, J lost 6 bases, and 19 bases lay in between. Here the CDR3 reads CASKEQGLDVNIQYF. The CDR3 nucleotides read TGTGCCAGCAAAGAACAGGGCCTCGACGTAAACATTCAGTACTTC.

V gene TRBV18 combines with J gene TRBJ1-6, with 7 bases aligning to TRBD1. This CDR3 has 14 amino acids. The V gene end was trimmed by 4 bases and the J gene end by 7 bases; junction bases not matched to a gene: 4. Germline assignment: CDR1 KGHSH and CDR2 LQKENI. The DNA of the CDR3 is TGTGCCAGCTCACGAGACAGGGAGAATTCACCCCTCCACTTT. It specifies CASSRDRENSPLHF.

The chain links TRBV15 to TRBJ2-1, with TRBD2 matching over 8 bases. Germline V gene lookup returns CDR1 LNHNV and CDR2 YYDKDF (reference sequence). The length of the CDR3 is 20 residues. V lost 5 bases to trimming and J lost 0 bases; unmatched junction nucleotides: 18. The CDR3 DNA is TGTGCCACCAGCCCCCAGGGGAGCAGCGGGAGCCCCGGCTCCTACAATGAGCAGTTCTTC. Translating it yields CATSPQGSSGSPGSYNEQFF.

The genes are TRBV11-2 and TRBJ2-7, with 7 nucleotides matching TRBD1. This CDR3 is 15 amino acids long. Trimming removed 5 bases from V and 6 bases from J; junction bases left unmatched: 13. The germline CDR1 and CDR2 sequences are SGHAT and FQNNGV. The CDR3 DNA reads TGTGCCAGCAGCCTCCAGACAGGGAACTTCGCCGAGCAGTACTTC. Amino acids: CASSLQTGNFAEQYF.

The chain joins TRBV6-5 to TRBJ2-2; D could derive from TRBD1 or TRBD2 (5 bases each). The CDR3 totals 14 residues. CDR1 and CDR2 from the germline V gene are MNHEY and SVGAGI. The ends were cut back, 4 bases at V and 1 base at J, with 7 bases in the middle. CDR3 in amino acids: CASSWGMNTGELFF. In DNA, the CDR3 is TGTGCCAGCAGTTGGGGGATGAACACCGGGGAGCTGTTTTTT.

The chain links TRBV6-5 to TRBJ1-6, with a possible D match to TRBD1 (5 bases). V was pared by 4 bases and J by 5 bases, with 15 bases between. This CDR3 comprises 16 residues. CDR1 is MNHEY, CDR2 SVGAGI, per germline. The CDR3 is CASSSLRTPDNSPLHF. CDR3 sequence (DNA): TGTGCCAGCAGTTCGCTGCGGACACCCGATAATTCACCCCTCCACTTT.

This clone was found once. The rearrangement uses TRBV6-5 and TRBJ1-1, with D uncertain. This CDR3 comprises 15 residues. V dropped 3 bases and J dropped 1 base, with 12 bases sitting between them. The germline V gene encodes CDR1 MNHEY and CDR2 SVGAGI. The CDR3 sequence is CASSYSDGWNTEAFF. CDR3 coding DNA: TGTGCCAGCAGTTATTCGGACGGTTGGAACACTGAAGCTTTCTTT.